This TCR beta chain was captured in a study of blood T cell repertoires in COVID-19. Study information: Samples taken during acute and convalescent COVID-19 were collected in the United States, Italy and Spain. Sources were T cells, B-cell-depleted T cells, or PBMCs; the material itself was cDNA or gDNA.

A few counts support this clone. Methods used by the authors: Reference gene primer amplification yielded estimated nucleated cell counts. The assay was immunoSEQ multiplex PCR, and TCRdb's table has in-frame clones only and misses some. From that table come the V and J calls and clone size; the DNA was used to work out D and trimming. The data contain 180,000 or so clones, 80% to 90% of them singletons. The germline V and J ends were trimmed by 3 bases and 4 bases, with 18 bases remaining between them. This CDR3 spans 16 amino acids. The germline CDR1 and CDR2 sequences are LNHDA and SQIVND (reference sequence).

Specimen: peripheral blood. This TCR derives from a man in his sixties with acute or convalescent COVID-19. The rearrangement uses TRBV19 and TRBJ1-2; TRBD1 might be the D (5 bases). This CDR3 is CASSISAIQGAYGYTF. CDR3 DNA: TGTGCCAGTAGTATTTCAGCGATCCAAGGGGCCTATGGCTACACCTTC.